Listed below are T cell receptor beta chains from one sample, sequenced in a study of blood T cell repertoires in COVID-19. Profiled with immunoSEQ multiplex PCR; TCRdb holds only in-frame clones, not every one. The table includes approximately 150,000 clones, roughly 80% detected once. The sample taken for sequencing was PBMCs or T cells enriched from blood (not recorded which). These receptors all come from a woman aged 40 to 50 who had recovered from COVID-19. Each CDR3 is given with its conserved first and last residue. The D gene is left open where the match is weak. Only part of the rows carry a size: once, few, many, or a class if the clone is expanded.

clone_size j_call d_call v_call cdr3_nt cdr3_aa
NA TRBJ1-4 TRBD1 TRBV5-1 TGCGCCAGCAGCGGCGACAGGGGAGAGAATGAAAAACTGTTTTTT CASSGDRGENEKLFF
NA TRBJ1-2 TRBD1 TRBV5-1 TGCGCCAGCAGCTCCGGGACAGGGAGCTATGGCTACACCTTC CASSSGTGSYGYTF
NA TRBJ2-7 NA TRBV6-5 TGTGCCAGCAGTTACGCTCAGGGGAACTACGAGCAGTACTTC CASSYAQGNYEQYF
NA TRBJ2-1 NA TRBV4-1 TGCGCCAGCAGCCAAGGTAGAGTCGAGTCGAAGCAGTTCTTC CASSQGRVESKQFF
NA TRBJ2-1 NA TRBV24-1 TGTGCCACCAGTGATCCGCAGGGGATCGGTGAGCAGTTCTTC CATSDPQGIGEQFF
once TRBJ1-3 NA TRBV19 TGTGCCAGTAGTGAACAGAAAGCCTCTGGAAACACCATATATTTT CASSEQKASGNTIYF
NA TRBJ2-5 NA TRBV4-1 TGCGCCAGCAGCCAAGAGTCGACAGTGGACCGGAAGACCCAGTACTTC CASSQESTVDRKTQYF
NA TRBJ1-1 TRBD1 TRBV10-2 TGCGCCAGCAGTGAATCAGGGGGCGGCACTGAAGCTTTCTTT CASSESGGGTEAFF
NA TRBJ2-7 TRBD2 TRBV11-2 TGTGCCAGCAGCTTAGAGACTAGCGGAGCAACCTACGAGCAGTACTTC CASSLETSGATYEQYF
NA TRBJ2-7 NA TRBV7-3 TGTGCCAGCAGCCTCCGGGAGATAGCGAAGCCCTACTCCTACGAGCAGTACTTC CASSLREIAKPYSYEQYF
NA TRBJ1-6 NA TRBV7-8 TGTGCCAGCAGCTTCAGACAGGCCGACTTAAATTCACCCCTCCACTTT CASSFRQADLNSPLHF
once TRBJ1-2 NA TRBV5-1 TGCGCCAGCAAAGGTCAGGACGGGACACCTAACTATGGCTACACCTTC CASKGQDGTPNYGYTF
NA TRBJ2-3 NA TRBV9 TGTGCCAGCAGCGTAACAGGGATTAGCACAGATACGCAGTATTTT CASSVTGISTDTQYF
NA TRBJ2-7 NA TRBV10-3 TGTGCCATCGCCGGCCGGGACTCCTCCTACGAGCAGTACTTC CAIAGRDSSYEQYF
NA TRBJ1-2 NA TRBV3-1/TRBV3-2 TGTGCCAGCAGCCAAGATCCAGGTTCAGGCTACACCTTC CASSQDPGSGYTF
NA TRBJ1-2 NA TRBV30 TGTGCCTGGAGTGTGGGGATCAGGGGAAGCTATGGCTACACCTTC CAWSVGIRGSYGYTF
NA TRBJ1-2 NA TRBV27 TGTGCCAGCAGTTTAGATGGAGGGAATGGCTACACCTTC CASSLDGGNGYTF
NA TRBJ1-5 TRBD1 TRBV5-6 TGTGCCAGCAGCTTGTGGGGACAGGGGAATCAGCCCCAGCATTTT CASSLWGQGNQPQHF
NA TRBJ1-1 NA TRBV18 TGTGCCAGCTCACCGGGGCAGACATACACTGAAGCTTTCTTT CASSPGQTYTEAFF
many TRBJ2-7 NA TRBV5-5 TGTGCCAGCAGCTGGGAAACGTCAGGGAACGAGCAGTACTTC CASSWETSGNEQYF
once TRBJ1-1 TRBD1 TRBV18 TGTGCCAGCTCACCCACAGGGGTTACTGAAGCTTTCTTT CASSPTGVTEAFF
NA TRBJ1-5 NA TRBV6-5 TGTGCCAGCAGTTATCACCAGGGCGGTCGGCCCCAGCATTTT CASSYHQGGRPQHF
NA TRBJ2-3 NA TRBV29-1 TGCAGCGCCGGGTTGACAGATACGCAGTATTTT CSAGLTDTQYF
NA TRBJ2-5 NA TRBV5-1 TGCGCCAGCAGCTTTGTGGGAGGTCCGGAGACCCAGTACTTC CASSFVGGPETQYF
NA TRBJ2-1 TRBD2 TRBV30 TGTGCCTGGACCCTAGGCCCTAGCGGGGGGGCACGGGAGCAGTTCTTC CAWTLGPSGGAREQFF
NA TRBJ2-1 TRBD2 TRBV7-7 TGTGCCAGCAGCTTGGGACTAGCGTTGTACAATGAGCAGTTCTTC CASSLGLALYNEQFF
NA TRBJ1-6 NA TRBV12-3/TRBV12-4 TGTGCCAGCAGTTTTGGGCCGATGCTCCCCCTCCACTTT CASSFGPMLPLHF
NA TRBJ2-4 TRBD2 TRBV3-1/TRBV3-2 TGTGCCAGCAGCCAAGAGCCGTTAGCGGGGGTTGCCTTATTAGCCAAAAACATTCAGTACTTC CASSQEPLAGVALLAKNIQYF
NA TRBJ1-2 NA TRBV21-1 TGTGCCAGCAGCCCAATGTGGGACTCGTTCTATGGCTACACCTTC CASSPMWDSFYGYTF
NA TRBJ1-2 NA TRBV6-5 TGTGCCAGCAGTCCCCGCCGCGGTTCAGACTATGGCTACACCTTC CASSPRRGSDYGYTF
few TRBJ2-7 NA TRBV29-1 TGCAGCGTTGGGAGCTCCTACGAGCAGTACTTC CSVGSSYEQYF
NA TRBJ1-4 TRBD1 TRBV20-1 TGCAGTGCTAGTGGTCAGGGGGCGCTGGAAAAACTGTTTTTT CSASGQGALEKLFF
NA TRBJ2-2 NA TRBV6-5 TGTGCCAGCAGGTCCCGGGGGATCGGGGAGCTGTTTTTT CASRSRGIGELFF